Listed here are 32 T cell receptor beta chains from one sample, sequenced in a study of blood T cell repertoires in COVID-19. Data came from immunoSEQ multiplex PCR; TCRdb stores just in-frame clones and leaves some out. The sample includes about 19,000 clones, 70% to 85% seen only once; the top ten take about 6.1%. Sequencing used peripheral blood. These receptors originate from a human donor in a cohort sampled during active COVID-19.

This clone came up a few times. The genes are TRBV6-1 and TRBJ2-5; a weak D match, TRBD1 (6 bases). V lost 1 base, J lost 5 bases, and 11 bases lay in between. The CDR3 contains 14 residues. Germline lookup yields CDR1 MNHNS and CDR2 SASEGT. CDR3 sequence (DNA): TGTGCCAGCAGTGAAGGCCCAGACAGGGAGACCCAGTACTTC. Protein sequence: CASSEGPDRETQYF.

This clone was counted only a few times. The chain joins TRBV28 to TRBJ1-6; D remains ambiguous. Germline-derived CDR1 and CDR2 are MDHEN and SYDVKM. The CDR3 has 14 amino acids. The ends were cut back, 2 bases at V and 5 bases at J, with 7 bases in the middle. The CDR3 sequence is CASSLTYNNSPLHF. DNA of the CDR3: TGTGCCAGCAGTTTAACATACAATAATTCACCCCTCCACTTT.

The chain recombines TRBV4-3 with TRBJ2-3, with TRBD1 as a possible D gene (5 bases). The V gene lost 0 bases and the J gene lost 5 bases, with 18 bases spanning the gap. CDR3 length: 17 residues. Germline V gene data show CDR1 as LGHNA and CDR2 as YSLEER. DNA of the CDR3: TGCGCCAGCAGCCAAGATAGGGAAGGGGCTCGAGGAGATACGCAGTATTTT. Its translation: CASSQDREGARGDTQYF.

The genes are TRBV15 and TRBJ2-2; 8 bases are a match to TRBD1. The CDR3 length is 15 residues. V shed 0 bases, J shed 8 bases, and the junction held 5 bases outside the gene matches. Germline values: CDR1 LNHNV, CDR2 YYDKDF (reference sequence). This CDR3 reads CATSRETGAPGELFF. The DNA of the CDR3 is TGTGCCACCAGCAGAGAGACAGGGGCCCCTGGGGAGCTGTTTTTT.

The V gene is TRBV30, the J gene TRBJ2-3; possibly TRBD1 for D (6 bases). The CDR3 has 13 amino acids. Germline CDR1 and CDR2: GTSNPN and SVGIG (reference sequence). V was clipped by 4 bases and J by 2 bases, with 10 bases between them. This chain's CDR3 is CAWTRGNTDTQYF. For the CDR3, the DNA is TGTGCCTGGACGAGGGGGAACACAGATACGCAGTATTTT.

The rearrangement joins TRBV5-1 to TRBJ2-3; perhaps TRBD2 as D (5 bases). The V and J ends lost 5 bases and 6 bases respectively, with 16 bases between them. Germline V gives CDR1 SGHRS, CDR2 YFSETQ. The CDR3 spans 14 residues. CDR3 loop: CASRLEASPDTQYF. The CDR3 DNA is TGCGCCAGCAGGCTGGAGGCTAGCCCGGATACGCAGTATTTT.

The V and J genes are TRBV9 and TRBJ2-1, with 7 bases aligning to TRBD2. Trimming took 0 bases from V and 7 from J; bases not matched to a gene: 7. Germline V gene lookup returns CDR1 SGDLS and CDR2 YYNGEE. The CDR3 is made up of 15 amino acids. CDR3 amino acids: CASSVGWGGKNEQFF. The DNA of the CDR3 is TGTGCCAGCAGCGTAGGATGGGGGGGTAAAAATGAGCAGTTCTTC.

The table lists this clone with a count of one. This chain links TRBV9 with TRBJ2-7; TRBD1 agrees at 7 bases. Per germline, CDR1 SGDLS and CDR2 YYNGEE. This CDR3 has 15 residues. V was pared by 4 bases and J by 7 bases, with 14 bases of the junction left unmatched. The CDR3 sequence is CASSPRGRQGEEQYF. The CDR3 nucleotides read TGTGCCAGCAGCCCCCGTGGACGACAGGGCGAAGAGCAGTACTTC. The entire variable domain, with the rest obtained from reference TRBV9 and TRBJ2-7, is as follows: DSGVTQTPKHLITATGQRVTLRCSPRSGDLSVYWYQQSLDQGLQFLIQYYNGEERAKGNILERFSAQQFPDLHSELNLSSLELGDSALYFCASSPRGRQGEEQYFGPGTRLTVT.

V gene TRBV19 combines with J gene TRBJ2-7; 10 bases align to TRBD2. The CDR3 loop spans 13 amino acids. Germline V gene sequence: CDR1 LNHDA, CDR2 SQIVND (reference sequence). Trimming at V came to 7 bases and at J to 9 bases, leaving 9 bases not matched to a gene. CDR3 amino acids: CASTASGGLGQYF. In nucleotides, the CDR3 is TGTGCCAGTACGGCTAGCGGGGGCCTGGGGCAGTACTTC.

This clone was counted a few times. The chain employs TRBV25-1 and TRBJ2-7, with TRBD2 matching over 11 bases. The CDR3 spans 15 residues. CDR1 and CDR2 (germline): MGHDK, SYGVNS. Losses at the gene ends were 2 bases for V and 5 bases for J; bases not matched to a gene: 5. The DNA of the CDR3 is TGTGCCAGCAGTGAACCGGCTAGCGGGAGGAACGAGCAGTACTTC. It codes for CASSEPASGRNEQYF.

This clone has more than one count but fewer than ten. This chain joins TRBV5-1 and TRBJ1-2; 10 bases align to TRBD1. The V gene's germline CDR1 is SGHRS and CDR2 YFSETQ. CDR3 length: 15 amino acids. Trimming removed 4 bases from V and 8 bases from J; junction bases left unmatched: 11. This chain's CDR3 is CASSIYTGTGVGYTF. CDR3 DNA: TGCGCCAGCAGCATATACACCGGGACAGGGGTCGGCTACACCTTC.

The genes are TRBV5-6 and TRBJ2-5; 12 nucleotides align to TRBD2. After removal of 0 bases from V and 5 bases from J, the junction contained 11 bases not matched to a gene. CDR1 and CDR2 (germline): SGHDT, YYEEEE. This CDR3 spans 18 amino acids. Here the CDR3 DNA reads TGTGCCAGCAGCTTGGGGAAACTAGCGGGAGGAAGGCTGGAGACCCAGTACTTC. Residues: CASSLGKLAGGRLETQYF. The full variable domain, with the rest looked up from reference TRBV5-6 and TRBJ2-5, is DAGVTQSPTHLIKTRGQQVTLRCSPKSGHDTVSWYQQALGQGPQFIFQYYEEEERQRGNFPDRFSGHQFPNYSSELNVNALLLGDSALYLCASSLGKLAGGRLETQYFGPGTRLLVL.

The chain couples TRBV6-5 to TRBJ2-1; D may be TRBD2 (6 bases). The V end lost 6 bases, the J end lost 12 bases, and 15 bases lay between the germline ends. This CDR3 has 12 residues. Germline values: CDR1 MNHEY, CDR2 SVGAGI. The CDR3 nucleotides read TGTGCCAGCAGAAACCAGGACTACAGGCAGTTCTTC. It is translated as CASRNQDYRQFF.

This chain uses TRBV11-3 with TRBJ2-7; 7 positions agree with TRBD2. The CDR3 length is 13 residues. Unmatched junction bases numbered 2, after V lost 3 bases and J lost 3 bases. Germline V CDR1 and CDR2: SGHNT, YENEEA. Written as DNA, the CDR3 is TGTGCCAGCAGCTTGGGAGGGGACTACGAGCAGTACTTC. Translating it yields CASSLGGDYEQYF.

The CDR3 protein is CASSTPSGGGNEQFF. The DNA for the CDR3 is TGTGCCAGCAGCACCCCTAGCGGGGGGGGCAATGAGCAGTTCTTC. The V gene is TRBV7-6, the J gene TRBJ2-1; 12 bases align to TRBD2. Germline V gene data show CDR1 as SGHVS and CDR2 as FNYEAQ. The V gene end was trimmed by 5 bases and the J gene end by 6 bases; junction bases not matched to a gene: 5. The CDR3 is 15 residues long.

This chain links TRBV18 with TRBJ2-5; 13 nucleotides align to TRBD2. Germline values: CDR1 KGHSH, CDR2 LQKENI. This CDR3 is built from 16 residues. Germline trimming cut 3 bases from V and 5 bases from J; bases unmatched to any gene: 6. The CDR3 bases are TGTGCCAGCTCACCCCGGACTAGCGGGAGTACGGAGACCCAGTACTTC. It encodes CASSPRTSGSTETQYF.

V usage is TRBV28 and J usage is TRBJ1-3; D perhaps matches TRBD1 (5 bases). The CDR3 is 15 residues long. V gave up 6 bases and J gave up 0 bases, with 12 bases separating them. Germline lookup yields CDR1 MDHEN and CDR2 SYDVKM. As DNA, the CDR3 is TGTGCCAGCAGCCCGGGGGTTACCTCTGGAAACACCATATATTTT. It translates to CASSPGVTSGNTIYF.

The CDR3 protein is CASSFQGAHSNQPQHF. CDR3 nucleotides: TGTGCCAGCAGTTTTCAGGGGGCTCATAGCAATCAGCCCCAGCATTTT. The chain joins TRBV28 to TRBJ1-5; 8 bases are shared with TRBD1. The CDR3 totals 16 residues. With V trimmed by 3 bases and J by 0 bases, 4 bases remained unmatched. Germline CDR1 is MDHEN and CDR2 is SYDVKM.

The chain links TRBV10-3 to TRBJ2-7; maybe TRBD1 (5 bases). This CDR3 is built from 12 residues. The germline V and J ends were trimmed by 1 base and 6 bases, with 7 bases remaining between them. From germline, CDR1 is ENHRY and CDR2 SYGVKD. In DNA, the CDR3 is TGTGCCATCAGTGAGTATGGGGCCGAGCAGTACTTC. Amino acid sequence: CAISEYGAEQYF.

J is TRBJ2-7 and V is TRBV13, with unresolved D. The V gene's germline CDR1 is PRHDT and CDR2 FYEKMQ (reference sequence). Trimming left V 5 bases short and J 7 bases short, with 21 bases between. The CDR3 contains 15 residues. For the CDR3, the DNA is TGTGCCAGCAGCGCCCGCAAAGACTGGATTGGGGAGCAGTACTTC. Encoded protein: CASSARKDWIGEQYF.

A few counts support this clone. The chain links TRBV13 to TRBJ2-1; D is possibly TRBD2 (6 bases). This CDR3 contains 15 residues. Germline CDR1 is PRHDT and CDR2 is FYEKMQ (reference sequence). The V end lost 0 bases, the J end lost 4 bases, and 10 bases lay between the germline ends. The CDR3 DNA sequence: TGTGCCAGCAGCTTAGGAAGGAGGGATTACAATGAGCAGTTCTTC. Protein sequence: CASSLGRRDYNEQFF.

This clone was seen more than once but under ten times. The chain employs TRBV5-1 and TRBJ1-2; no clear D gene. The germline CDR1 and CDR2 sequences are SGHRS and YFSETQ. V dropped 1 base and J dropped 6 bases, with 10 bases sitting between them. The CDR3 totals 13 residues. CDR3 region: CASSLYRADGYTF. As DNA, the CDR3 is TGCGCCAGCAGCTTGTACAGAGCTGATGGCTACACCTTC.

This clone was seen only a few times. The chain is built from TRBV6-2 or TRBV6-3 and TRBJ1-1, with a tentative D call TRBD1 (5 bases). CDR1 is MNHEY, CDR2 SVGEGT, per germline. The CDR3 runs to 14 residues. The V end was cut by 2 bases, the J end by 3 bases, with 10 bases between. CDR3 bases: TGTGCCAGCAGTTACAGGGGTCGGGACACTGAAGCTTTCTTT. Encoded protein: CASSYRGRDTEAFF.

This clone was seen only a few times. CDR3 bases: TGTGCCATCAGGGAGGGACAGTCGAACACTGAAGCTTTCTTT. Translation: CAIREGQSNTEAFF. V is TRBV10-3 and J is TRBJ1-1; 7 bases are shared with TRBD1. The V and J ends lost 6 bases and 1 base, in that order; junction bases with no gene match: 5. The CDR3 spans 14 residues. CDR1 and CDR2 (germline): ENHRY, SYGVKD.

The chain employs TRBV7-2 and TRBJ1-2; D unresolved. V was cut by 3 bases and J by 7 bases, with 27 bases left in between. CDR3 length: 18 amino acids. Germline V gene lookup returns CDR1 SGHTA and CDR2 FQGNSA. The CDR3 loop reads CASSFYVLGGQIIGGYTF. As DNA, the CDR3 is TGTGCCAGCAGCTTCTATGTGTTGGGAGGGCAAATTATTGGTGGCTACACCTTC.

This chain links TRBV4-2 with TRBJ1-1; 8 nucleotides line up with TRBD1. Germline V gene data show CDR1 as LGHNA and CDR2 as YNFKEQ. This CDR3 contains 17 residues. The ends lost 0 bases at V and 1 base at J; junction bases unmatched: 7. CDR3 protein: CASSQEPGQGPNTEAFF. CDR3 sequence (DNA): TGTGCCAGCAGCCAAGAACCCGGACAGGGACCGAACACTGAAGCTTTCTTT.

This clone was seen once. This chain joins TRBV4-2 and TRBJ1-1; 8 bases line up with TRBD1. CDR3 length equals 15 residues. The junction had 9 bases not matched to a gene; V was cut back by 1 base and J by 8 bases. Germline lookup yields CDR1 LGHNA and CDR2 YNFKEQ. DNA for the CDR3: TGTGCCAGCAGCCAAGCTCTAACAGGGGGGTCGGAAGCTTTCTTT. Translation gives CASSQALTGGSEAFF.

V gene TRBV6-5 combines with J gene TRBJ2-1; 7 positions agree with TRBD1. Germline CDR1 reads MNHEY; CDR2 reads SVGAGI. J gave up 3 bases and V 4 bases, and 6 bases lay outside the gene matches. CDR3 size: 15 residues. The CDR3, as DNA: TGTGCCAGCAGTTCCCCGGGACAGTACTACAATGAGCAGTTCTTC. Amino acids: CASSSPGQYYNEQFF.

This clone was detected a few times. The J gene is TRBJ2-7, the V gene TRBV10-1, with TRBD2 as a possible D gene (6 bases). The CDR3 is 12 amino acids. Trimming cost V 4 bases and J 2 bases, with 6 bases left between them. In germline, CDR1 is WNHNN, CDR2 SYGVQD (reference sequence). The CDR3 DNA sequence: TGCGCCAGCAGTGCGGGAGCCTACGAGCAGTACTTC. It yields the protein CASSAGAYEQYF.

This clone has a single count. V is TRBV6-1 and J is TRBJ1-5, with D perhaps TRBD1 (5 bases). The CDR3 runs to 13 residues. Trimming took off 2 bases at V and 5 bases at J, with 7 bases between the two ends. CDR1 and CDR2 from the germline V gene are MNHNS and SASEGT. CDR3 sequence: CASSEQGHQPQHF. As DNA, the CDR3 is TGTGCCAGCAGTGAACAGGGCCATCAGCCCCAGCATTTT.

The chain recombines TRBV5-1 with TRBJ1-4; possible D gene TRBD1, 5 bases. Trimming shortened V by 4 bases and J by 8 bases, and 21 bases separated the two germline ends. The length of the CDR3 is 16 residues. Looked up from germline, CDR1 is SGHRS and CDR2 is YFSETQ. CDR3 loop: CASSLWGGTSGEKLFF. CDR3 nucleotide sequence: TGCGCCAGCAGCCTTTGGGGCGGGACCTCGGGAGAAAAACTGTTTTTT.

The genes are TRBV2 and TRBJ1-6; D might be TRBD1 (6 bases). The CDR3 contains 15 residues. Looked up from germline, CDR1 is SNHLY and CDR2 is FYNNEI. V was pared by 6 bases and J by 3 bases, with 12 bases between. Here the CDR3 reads CASRTGTNYNSPLHF. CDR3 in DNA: TGTGCCAGCAGGACCGGGACAAACTATAATTCACCCCTCCACTTT.